This passage covers 5 T cell receptor beta chains from one sample sequenced in a study of control samples from healthy donors and cancer patients (dated by TCRdb to about 2020). Libraries were prepared through the immunoSEQ multiplex PCR assay. TCRdb provides this immuneACCESS table in a form limited to in-frame rearrangements. Some clones are lacking; in checked studies, under half of them reflect an unresolved V gene, and why the rest are absent is not known. In all, the sample holds approximately 110,000 clones, and approximately 89% of those were seen once. The ten largest clones take up about 7.2% of the sample. Specimen: blood. The receptors shown here come from a young woman in good health.

The table lists this clone with a count of one. The J gene is TRBJ1-2, the V gene TRBV28; TRBD1 matches at 7 bases. The germline CDR1 and CDR2 sequences are MDHEN and SYDVKM. V lost 7 bases and J lost 4; bases outside the gene matches: 12. This CDR3 has 15 amino acids. In DNA, the CDR3 is TGTGCCAGCATGGGACAGTCTGCAGTCGTCTATGGCTACACCTTC. This gives the protein CASMGQSAVVYGYTF.

To note about this clone: The identical CDR3 is also encoded by other nucleotide sequences in the sample. The CDR3 nucleotides are TGTGCCAGCAGTTTCGGTGAAAAACTGTTTTTT. Its protein product is CASSFGEKLFF. The gene calls are TRBV12-3 or TRBV12-4 and TRBJ1-4; no clear D gene. Trimming took 3 bases from V and 7 from J, leaving 3 bases between them. The CDR3 is 11 amino acids.

V and J are TRBV27 and TRBJ1-5; D not certain. In germline, CDR1 is MNHEY, CDR2 SMNVEV (reference sequence). Between the trimmed V and J ends, which lost 3 bases and 9 bases, there was a span of 15 bases. CDR3 length: 14 amino acids. In DNA, the CDR3 is TGTGCCAGCAGTTTGCAGCCCCGTATTAGGCCCCAGCATTTT. It specifies CASSLQPRIRPQHF.

The genes are TRBV2 and TRBJ1-2; D not resolved. V lost 3 bases and J lost 4, with 12 bases in between. In germline, CDR1 is SNHLY, CDR2 FYNNEI. The CDR3 is made up of 14 amino acids. DNA for the CDR3: TGTGCCAGCAGTGACACCTTTGGGAGCTATGGCTACACCTTC. Amino acid sequence: CASSDTFGSYGYTF.

This sequence joins TRBV5-4 and TRBJ2-7; a weak D match, TRBD1 (6 bases). Germline V lookup: CDR1 SGHNT, CDR2 YYREEE (reference sequence). The CDR3 contains 15 residues. Trimming removed 1 base from V and 4 bases from J, with 15 bases in between. This CDR3 reads CASSLSLQGGYEQYF. The CDR3 DNA sequence: TGTGCCAGCAGCTTGTCACTACAGGGTGGATACGAGCAGTACTTC.